This T cell receptor beta chain was recorded in a study of blood T cell repertoires in COVID-19. Assay used: immunoSEQ multiplex PCR; TCRdb lists only in-frame clones, some missing. The data show tens of thousands of clones, about 88% seen once. The CDR3 loop spans 16 amino acids. CDR1 ENHRY and CDR2 SYGVKD come from the germline V gene. With V trimmed by 6 bases and J by 4 bases, 8 bases remained unmatched. The material sequenced was peripheral blood. This sequence originates from a human donor in a cohort sampled during active COVID-19. The donor label of this sample is uncertain. The chain combines TRBV10-3 with TRBJ2-3, with TRBD2 matching 12 bases. The CDR3 loop reads CAISRLAGVNADTQYF. In DNA form, the CDR3 reads TGTGCCATCAGCCGACTAGCGGGAGTAAACGCAGATACGCAGTATTTT.